This T cell receptor (beta chain) comes out of a study of TIL therapy for anti-PD-1-resistant metastatic lung cancer. As for the study in general: Patients then received nivolumab; progressors got lymphodepletion, TIL and IL-2. Most patients had lung adenocarcinoma; a handful of tumors were EGFR-mutant, two ALK-rearranged; half smoked currently or formerly.

As to time point: pre-treatment sample, taken before nivolumab and TIL therapy. Sequencing used immunoSEQ v3. Using immunoSEQ multiplex PCR, the repertoire was profiled, and TCRdb retains in-frame clones only, with some absent. This sample has about 46,000 clones, with 65% to 90% found just once. CDR1 and CDR2 (germline): MDHEN, SYDVKM. V shed 6 bases, J shed 1 base, and the junction held 2 bases outside the gene matches. This CDR3 contains 13 residues. The rearrangement uses TRBV28 and TRBJ2-7; 8 nucleotides match TRBD2. The sample was blood, taken at baseline. The source of this sequence is a person between 25 and 79 years old with non-small cell lung cancer. The CDR3 region has the DNA TGTGCCAGCAGGACTAGCGCTTCCTACGAGCAGTACTTC. Its protein product is CASRTSASYEQYF.